A single sample gave rise to the 23 T cell receptor beta chains below, sequenced in a study of HIV-infected patients and healthy controls. All unsorted peripheral T cells were captured because whole blood was used without fractionation. cDNA was made from 500 ng RNA using alpha and beta constant primers. Alpha and beta chain libraries were made separately by chain-specific third strand synthesis with multiplexing indices. TCRdb reanalysed the 5' RACE reads using MiXCR and keeps one entry per CDR3 protein. The sample yields about 17,000 distinct CDR3 sequences, over 9% seen once. The material sequenced was blood. The receptors were gathered from an adult in good health.

This clonotype was counted many times. The chain couples TRBV2 to TRBJ2-7; a possible D gene is TRBD2 (7 bases). The CDR3 has 16 residues. V was shortened by 0 bases and J by 1 base, with 13 bases between the two germline ends. From germline, CDR1 is SNHLY and CDR2 FYNNEI. The CDR3 here is CASSEAGAAGSYEQYF. The DNA of the CDR3 is TGTGCCAGCAGTGAAGCGGGGGCAGCGGGGTCCTACGAGCAGTACTTC.

This clonotype has a count of ten or more. The chain carries TRBV6-2 or TRBV6-3 and TRBJ2-7, with 9 bases that match TRBD2. The CDR3 extends over 13 amino acids. V was clipped by 8 bases and J by 2 bases; unmatched bases: 4. CDR1 MNHEY and CDR2 SVGEGT come from the germline V gene. Here the CDR3 reads CASGRLAAYEQYF. CDR3 nucleotide sequence: TGTGCCAGCGGAAGACTAGCGGCCTACGAGCAGTACTTC.

This clonotype has a count of ten or more. The V gene is TRBV7-2, the J gene TRBJ2-3; unclear D gene. In germline, CDR1 is SGHTA, CDR2 FQGNSA. V dropped 3 bases and J dropped 2 bases, with 9 bases sitting between them. The CDR3 totals 14 residues. In nucleotides, the CDR3 is TGTGCCAGCAGCTTGGTGGCTTACACAGATACGCAGTATTTT. It codes for CASSLVAYTDTQYF.

This clonotype is categorized as medium-sized. The chain couples TRBV4-2 to TRBJ2-7; no clear D gene. Deletions cut 0 bases from V and 3 bases from J, with 6 bases between. CDR1 is LGHNA, CDR2 YNFKEQ, per germline. The CDR3 contains 13 residues. The CDR3 sequence: CASSQDGNYEQYF. Here the CDR3 DNA reads TGTGCCAGCAGCCAAGATGGGAACTACGAGCAGTACTTC.

The gene calls are TRBV18 and TRBJ1-1; 9 bases agree with TRBD1. Germline V gene lookup returns CDR1 KGHSH and CDR2 LQKENI. Germline trimming cut 0 bases from V and 10 bases from J; bases unmatched to any gene: 3. The CDR3 runs to 13 residues. The CDR3 region has the DNA TGTGCCAGCTCACCACCGGGACAGGGAGTAGCTTTCTTT. Translated: CASSPPGQGVAFF.

Many counts were recorded for this clonotype. The chain links TRBV3-1 to TRBJ2-1; 12 bases match TRBD2. CDR1 is LGHDT, CDR2 YNNKEL, per germline (reference sequence). The V and J ends lost 0 bases and 0 bases, in that order; junction bases with no gene match: 6. This CDR3 has 19 amino acids. CDR3 sequence: CASSQDWGTSGRSYNEQFF. The CDR3 nucleotides are TGTGCCAGCAGCCAAGATTGGGGGACTAGCGGGCGCTCCTACAATGAGCAGTTCTTC.

This chain uses TRBV30 with TRBJ1-5, with D tentatively TRBD1 (6 bases). V was cut by 2 bases and J by 13 bases, with 12 bases left in between. Germline CDR1 GTSNPN, CDR2 SVGIG (reference sequence). The CDR3 is 11 residues long. The CDR3 is CAWSSGDLQHF. CDR3 nucleotide sequence: TGTGCCTGGAGTTCAGGGGACCTTCAGCATTTT.

Many counts were recorded for this clonotype. The chain joins TRBV7-9 to TRBJ2-3; TRBD2 agrees at 10 bases. Germline V gene lookup returns CDR1 SEHNR and CDR2 FQNEAQ (reference sequence). The CDR3 is 14 amino acids. Germline trimming cut 8 bases from V and 2 bases from J; bases unmatched to any gene: 4. For the CDR3, the DNA is TGTGCCAGCTGTACTAGCGGGGCCACAGATACGCAGTATTTT. Translating gives CASCTSGATDTQYF.

In its sample, this clonotype ranks as medium-sized. V gene TRBV29-1 combines with J gene TRBJ1-1; 7 bases are a match to TRBD1. This CDR3 comprises 12 residues. Germline values: CDR1 SQVTM, CDR2 ANQGSEA. The ends lost 2 bases at V and 4 bases at J; junction bases unmatched: 1. The CDR3 sequence: CSVETGATEAFF. The CDR3 DNA sequence: TGCAGCGTTGAAACAGGGGCCACTGAAGCTTTCTTT.

This clonotype was observed at least ten times. V gene TRBV19 combines with J gene TRBJ2-1; TRBD1 or TRBD2 may be the D gene (6 bases each). The V end lost 3 bases, the J end lost 7 bases, and 19 bases lay between the germline ends. This CDR3 spans 16 amino acids. Looked up from germline, CDR1 is LNHDA and CDR2 is SQIVND (reference sequence). The CDR3 DNA sequence: TGTGCCAGTAGTATGTACAGGGCGGGGATTACAAATGAGCAGTTCTTC. It is translated as CASSMYRAGITNEQFF. The full variable domain, with the rest looked up from reference TRBV19 and TRBJ2-1, is DGGITQSPKYLFRKEGQNVTLSCEQNLNHDAMYWYRQDPGQGLRLIYYSQIVNDFQKGDIAEGYSVSREKKESFPLTVTSAQKNPTAFYLCASSMYRAGITNEQFFGPGTRLTVL.

The sample holds many counts of this clonotype. The V and J genes are TRBV11-1 and TRBJ2-3, with 7 bases lining up with TRBD2. The ends lost 5 bases at V and 6 bases at J; junction bases unmatched: 11. This CDR3 contains 15 residues. CDR1 is SGHAT and CDR2 is FQDESV in the germline V gene (reference sequence). The CDR3 coding sequence is TGTGCCAGCAGCGGTGAAGCGGGAAGGCCCGATACGCAGTATTTT. This encodes CASSGEAGRPDTQYF.

This clonotype has more than one count but fewer than ten. This chain links TRBV2 with TRBJ2-1, with 10 bases that match TRBD2. V dropped 4 bases and J dropped 9; count of bases not matched to a gene: 0. Germline CDR1 SNHLY, CDR2 FYNNEI. The CDR3 runs 12 residues. In DNA, the CDR3 is TGTGCCAGCAGTGGACTAGCGGGTGAGCAGTTCTTC. This sequence encodes CASSGLAGEQFF.

This clonotype was observed many times. This chain joins TRBV7-2 and TRBJ2-1, with a tentative D call TRBD2 (6 bases). The V and J ends lost 1 base and 8 bases respectively, with 21 bases between them. CDR3 length: 17 amino acids. Germline V lookup: CDR1 SGHTA, CDR2 FQGNSA. DNA for the CDR3: TGTGCCAGCAGCTTAGGGCCCCCCCCGGGAGCTACCTATGAGCAGTTCTTC. This translates into CASSLGPPPGATYEQFF.

V gene TRBV5-6 combines with J gene TRBJ2-5, with D hard to call. Germline CDR1 SGHDT, CDR2 YYEEEE. The CDR3 has 15 amino acids. V shed 2 bases and J shed 0 bases, with 11 bases lying between them. The CDR3 region is CASSFRSQYQETQYF. The CDR3 nucleotides are TGTGCCAGCAGCTTTAGGTCCCAGTACCAAGAGACCCAGTACTTC.

The table lists this clonotype with many counts. This rearrangement joins TRBV10-3 to TRBJ1-5, with 11 bases identical to TRBD1. Germline CDR1 and CDR2: ENHRY and SYGVKD. The CDR3 contains 15 residues. Trimming at V came to 3 bases and at J to 5 bases, leaving 3 bases not matched to a gene. CDR3 bases: TGTGCCATCAGTGATCAGGACAGGGGGCATCAGCCCCAGCATTTT. This codes for CAISDQDRGHQPQHF.

The chain combines TRBV6-5 with TRBJ1-2; a weak D match, TRBD1 (5 bases). This CDR3 is built from 14 residues. V shed 2 bases and J shed 4 bases, with 11 bases lying between them. The germline V gene has CDR1 MNHEY and CDR2 SVGAGI. DNA of the CDR3: TGTGCCAGCAGTTACGGCCGGGGGGGCTATGGCTACACCTTC. It codes for CASSYGRGGYGYTF.

This clonotype was observed many times. The CDR3 DNA follows: TGCAGTGCCCGGGGGTGGGCAGATTATAGCAATCAGCCCCAGCATTTT. As protein: CSARGWADYSNQPQHF. The V gene is TRBV20-1, the J gene TRBJ1-5; D is perhaps TRBD1 (5 bases). V was cut by 6 bases and J by 0 bases, with 18 bases left in between. Germline V lookup: CDR1 DFQATT, CDR2 SNEGSKA (reference sequence). This CDR3 spans 16 amino acids.

By sample fraction, this clonotype is medium-sized. J is TRBJ1-3 and V is TRBV9, with 12 bases that match TRBD1. The CDR3 length is 17 residues. Germline V lookup: CDR1 SGDLS, CDR2 YYNGEE. V lost 2 bases to trimming and J lost 4 bases; unmatched junction nucleotides: 7. CDR3 region: CASSVSGQGASGNTIYF. CDR3 nucleotides: TGTGCCAGCAGCGTGTCGGGACAGGGGGCATCCGGAAACACCATATATTTT.

This clonotype was seen a handful of times. The rearrangement joins TRBV6-5 to TRBJ2-1; TRBD1 is a possible D gene (5 bases). This CDR3 contains 14 residues. The ends were cut back, 5 bases at V and 12 bases at J, with 20 bases in the middle. Germline assignment: CDR1 MNHEY and CDR2 SVGAGI. The CDR3 reads CASSLRAAYRGQFF. The CDR3 DNA reads as TGTGCCAGCAGTCTCAGGGCCGCGTACAGAGGGCAGTTCTTC.

Sample share makes this clonotype medium-sized (0.01 to 0.1%). The rearrangement joins TRBV19 to TRBJ2-3; D may be TRBD1 (5 bases). Trimming removed 7 bases at V and 5 bases at J, with 16 bases between. CDR1 and CDR2 (germline): LNHDA, SQIVND (reference sequence). The CDR3 has 14 amino acids. The CDR3 sequence is CASKKDTAEDTQYF. The CDR3 coding sequence is TGTGCCAGTAAAAAGGACACAGCTGAAGATACGCAGTATTTT.

This clonotype was seen at least ten times. V usage is TRBV19 and J usage is TRBJ1-2; D gene unclear. The CDR3 length is 13 residues. CDR1 is LNHDA and CDR2 is SQIVND in the germline V gene (reference sequence). The V end was cut by 3 bases, the J end by 5 bases, with 10 bases between. CDR3 DNA sequence: TGTGCCAGTAGTATCGGGCCAGAGTATGGCTACACCTTC. Its protein is CASSIGPEYGYTF.

This clonotype is medium-sized in the sample. The chain combines TRBV28 with TRBJ1-5; D gene unclear. Germline V CDR1 and CDR2: MDHEN, SYDVKM. The V and J ends lost 6 bases and 7 bases respectively, with 13 bases between them. The CDR3 extends over 13 amino acids. As DNA, the CDR3 is TGTGCCAGCAGCTGGACTCCATTACAGCCCCAGCATTTT. Its protein product is CASSWTPLQPQHF.

In its sample, this clonotype ranks as medium-sized (0.01 to 0.1%). The rearrangement uses TRBV4-1 and TRBJ2-7; D call uncertain. The CDR3 consists of 15 residues. The V gene lost 3 bases and the J gene lost 1 base, with 13 bases spanning the gap. In germline, CDR1 is MGHRA, CDR2 YSYEKL. Here the CDR3 reads CASSHYPDGSYEQYF. DNA for the CDR3: TGCGCCAGCAGCCATTACCCGGACGGGTCCTACGAGCAGTACTTC.